This T cell receptor (beta chain) came from a study of T cell responses to AZD1222 COVID-19 vaccine. General observations from the study: Sampling captured repertoires only after the peak T cell response. Spike-specific TCR breadth rose after two AZD1222 doses, and depth rose as well. Females made up more of the donors, who were largely white British, and clonal diversity may have come out too low.

V dropped 5 bases and J dropped 5 bases, with 12 bases sitting between them. The CDR3 runs to 13 residues. Germline CDR1 reads KGHDR; CDR2 reads SFDVKD. As to this clone: Its antigen is not known.

The table came from immunoSEQ multiplex PCR; TCRdb's copy has only in-frame clones and leaves some out. The table records approximately 110,000 clones, around 82% of them present only once. The chain recombines TRBV24-1 with TRBJ2-7; D is possibly TRBD2 (5 bases). The source material was peripheral blood, sampled on day 0 of AZD1222 vaccination. The receptor's source is an adult in good health. As DNA, the CDR3 is TGTGCCACCAGTGTGAGGGATCGTGACGAGCAGTACTTC. Its translation is CATSVRDRDEQYF.